The rows below give T cell receptor beta chains drawn from one sample of a study of T cell responses to AZD1222 COVID-19 vaccine. Sequencing used immunoSEQ multiplex PCR; TCRdb keeps in-frame clones, though not all of them. The sample lists around 140,000 clones, roughly 90% occurring once. Source: peripheral blood, taken on day 0 of AZD1222 vaccination. These receptors were collected from an adult in good health. CDR3s include the opening cysteine and the closing phenylalanine or tryptophan. Fields, in order: D gene, J gene, V gene, CDR3 DNA, CDR3 protein. The D gene is left open where the match is weak.

. TRBJ1-1 TRBV6-5 TGTGCCAGCAGATCGACGTCGAACACTGAAGCTTTCTTT CASRSTSNTEAFF
. TRBJ2-1 TRBV21-1 TGTGCCAGCAGCAAAGAGGGGCTAGAGGGGGAGCTGGCGGGGAATGAGCAGTTCTTC CASSKEGLEGELAGNEQFF
TRBD1 TRBJ1-1 TRBV19 TGTGCCAGTAGTATAGATACAGGGGACACTGAAGCTTTCTTT CASSIDTGDTEAFF
. TRBJ2-3 TRBV19 TGTGCCAGTAGTATAGAGGGAGACCAGCAGTATTTT CASSIEGDQQYF
TRBD1 TRBJ1-2 TRBV7-9 TGTGCCAGCAGCTTAGGAGGGGGCATAGCTAATGGCTACACCTTC CASSLGGGIANGYTF
TRBD1 TRBJ2-1 TRBV6-5 TGTGCCAGCAGCCGGGGACAGGGGGTCCACAATGAGCAGTTCTTC CASSRGQGVHNEQFF
TRBD1 TRBJ1-2 TRBV7-9 TGTGCCAGCAGCTTAACCGACAGGGATTGGGGCTACACCTTC CASSLTDRDWGYTF
TRBD1 TRBJ2-1 TRBV3-1/TRBV3-2 TGTGCCAGCAGCCGCGCCCCCCCCGGGACAGAAATCTACAATGAGCAGTTCTTC CASSRAPPGTEIYNEQFF
. TRBJ2-5 TRBV6-5 TGTGCCAGCAGGACTGCAGGGGCAGAGACCCAGTACTTC CASRTAGAETQYF
TRBD1 TRBJ1-4 TRBV4-2 TGTGCCAGCAGCCAAGTTCCCGACAGGGCGTCCGAAAAACTGTTTTTT CASSQVPDRASEKLFF
. TRBJ2-2 TRBV10-3 TGTGCCATCAGTGAGTCGTCCAGACAGAACACCGGGGAGCTGTTTTTT CAISESSRQNTGELFF
. TRBJ2-7 TRBV11-3 TGTGCCAGCAGCGACGGGGGCCCGTCCTACGAGCAGTACTTC CASSDGGPSYEQYF
. TRBJ2-7 TRBV9 TGTGCCAGCAGCGTAGGGGGGGACATTTACGAGCAGTACTTC CASSVGGDIYEQYF
. TRBJ1-6 TRBV6-5 TGTGCCAGCAGTAGCAGTTCCAAGTCCCTCCACTTT CASSSSSKSLHF